Below are 20 T cell receptor beta chains sequenced from a single sample in a study of Ad26.COV2.S vaccination and SARS-CoV-2 variants. Here immunoSEQ multiplex PCR was the method, and the copy in TCRdb shows in-frame clones only, minus some. The data contain hundreds of thousands of clones, just over 90% of them singletons. Sample: peripheral blood, taken after recovery from COVID-19. These TCRs come from a human donor who had recovered from COVID-19.

V is TRBV2 and J is TRBJ1-1; D is possibly TRBD1 (5 bases). Germline V gene data show CDR1 as SNHLY and CDR2 as FYNNEI. V was shortened by 2 bases and J by 2 bases, with 12 bases between the two germline ends. This CDR3 region has 15 residues. CDR3 coding DNA: TGTGCCAGCAGTGAACAGGGTTTGTTTAACACTGAAGCTTTCTTT. Protein: CASSEQGLFNTEAFF. The variable domain in full, with the rest retrieved from reference TRBV2 and TRBJ1-1, is EPEVTQTPSHQVTQMGQEVILRCVPISNHLYFYWYRQILGQKVEFLVSFYNNEISEKSEIFDDQFSVERPDGSNFTLKIRSTKLEDSAMYFCASSEQGLFNTEAFFGQGTRLTVV.

This chain uses TRBV10-1 with TRBJ2-3; 8 bases map to TRBD2. V lost 10 bases, J lost 0 bases, and 18 bases stayed unmatched. This CDR3 region has 18 residues. Germline CDR1 is WNHNN and CDR2 is SYGVQD (reference sequence). CDR3 in amino acids: CAIRIKISGVGSTDTQYF. The DNA of the CDR3 is TGCGCCATCCGGATCAAAATTAGCGGGGTAGGTAGCACAGATACGCAGTATTTT.

CDR3 loop: CASSLDKAGGATQYF. The CDR3 region has the DNA TGTGCCAGCAGCTTAGACAAGGCAGGGGGGGCGACCCAGTACTTC. This rearrangement joins TRBV7-9 to TRBJ2-5; D tentatively fits TRBD1 or TRBD2 (7 bases each). The CDR3 loop spans 15 amino acids. Germline values: CDR1 SEHNR, CDR2 FQNEAQ (reference sequence). V lost 1 base and J 7 bases, leaving 16 bases between the germline ends.

The chain links TRBV6-5 to TRBJ2-7; either TRBD1 or TRBD2 may supply D (5 bases each). The CDR3 is made up of 13 amino acids. Between the trimmed V and J ends, which lost 5 bases and 1 base, there was a span of 9 bases. Germline CDR1 MNHEY, CDR2 SVGAGI. The CDR3 DNA follows: TGTGCCAGCAGTCGGGACGGATCCTACGAGCAGTACTTC. It encodes CASSRDGSYEQYF.

The gene calls are TRBV2 and TRBJ2-3; no clear D gene. V was cut by 3 bases and J by 2 bases, with 9 bases left in between. CDR1 is SNHLY and CDR2 is FYNNEI in the germline V gene. The CDR3 extends over 14 amino acids. The CDR3 DNA is TGTGCCAGCAGTGAGGTCAGTGTCACAGATACGCAGTATTTT. This sequence encodes CASSEVSVTDTQYF.

V is TRBV25-1 and J is TRBJ2-3; D is uncertain. Trimming removed 4 bases at V and 5 bases at J, with 10 bases between. CDR3 size: 13 residues. Germline V gives CDR1 MGHDK, CDR2 SYGVNS. CDR3 amino acids: CASSVRAIDTQYF. Here the CDR3 DNA reads TGTGCCAGCAGTGTCCGAGCGATAGATACGCAGTATTTT.

This clone was observed a few times. This chain connects TRBV7-9 to TRBJ1-2; tentative D call: TRBD1 (6 bases). The CDR3 length is 13 residues. V shed 5 bases and J shed 6 bases, with 13 bases lying between them. The germline V gene has CDR1 SEHNR and CDR2 FQNEAQ (reference sequence). The CDR3 region has the DNA TGTGCCAGCAGCCGGGACACCGGGGATGGCTACACCTTC. Translation: CASSRDTGDGYTF.

The chain has TRBV7-9 and TRBJ2-1; a weak D match, TRBD2 (6 bases). Trimming took 7 bases from V and 8 from J, leaving 15 bases between them. Germline CDR1 reads SEHNR; CDR2 reads FQNEAQ (reference sequence). The CDR3 extends over 13 amino acids. The CDR3, as DNA: TGTGCCAGCACCGACACGGGGGTTTATGAGCAGTTCTTC. Amino acid sequence: CASTDTGVYEQFF.

The chain is built from TRBV4-1 and TRBJ1-2; 9 bases are a match to TRBD1. Trimming cost V 2 bases and J 0 bases; bases outside gene matches: 10. Per the germline V gene, CDR1 is MGHRA and CDR2 is YSYEKL. There are 18 residues in the CDR3. The CDR3 DNA reads as TGCGCCAGCAGCCAACCAGGACAGGGGAAGAGGACTAACTATGGCTACACCTTC. It specifies CASSQPGQGKRTNYGYTF.

This clone turned up a few times. The chain uses TRBV27 and TRBJ1-5; D unclear. The CDR3 is made up of 14 amino acids. Trimming removed 0 bases at V and 1 base at J, with 4 bases between. CDR1 is MNHEY and CDR2 is SMNVEV in the germline V gene (reference sequence). For the CDR3, the DNA is TGTGCCAGCAGTTTATCGGACAGCAATCAGCCCCAGCATTTT. Its translation is CASSLSDSNQPQHF.

The chain employs TRBV10-3 and TRBJ1-6; D is possibly TRBD1 (5 bases). The CDR3 has 15 amino acids. The germline V gene encodes CDR1 ENHRY and CDR2 SYGVKD. Trimming cost V 6 bases and J 10 bases, with 19 bases left between them. The CDR3 DNA sequence: TGTGCCATCAGCGTCTCGACGGGGCTGCGGTCACCCCTCCACTTT. Its translation: CAISVSTGLRSPLHF.

J is TRBJ2-6 and V is TRBV7-6; D may be TRBD2 (5 bases). Per the germline V gene, CDR1 is SGHVS and CDR2 is FNYEAQ. Trimming removed 2 bases from V and 0 bases from J, with 14 bases in between. This CDR3 is 18 amino acids long. The CDR3 nucleotides are TGTGCCAGCAGCTTACGGCTTGAGGGTAACTCTGGGGCCAACGTCCTGACTTTC. It translates to CASSLRLEGNSGANVLTF.

The gene calls are TRBV4-3 and TRBJ2-3; D could derive from TRBD1 or TRBD2 (5 bases each). V was pared by 1 base and J by 5 bases, with 10 bases between. CDR3 size: 14 residues. CDR1 and CDR2 from the germline V gene are LGHNA and YSLEER. Written as DNA, the CDR3 is TGCGCCAGCAGCCAAGGTTGGGGGAAAGATACGCAGTATTTT. The encoded protein is CASSQGWGKDTQYF.

J is TRBJ1-2 and V is TRBV27; D is ambiguous. CDR1 is MNHEY and CDR2 is SMNVEV in the germline V gene (reference sequence). The V end lost 3 bases, the J end lost 8 bases, and 10 bases lay between the germline ends. CDR3 size: 12 residues. The CDR3 here is CASSFDRKGYTF. For the CDR3, the DNA is TGTGCCAGCAGTTTCGACCGAAAGGGCTACACCTTC.

The V gene is TRBV6-2 or TRBV6-3, the J gene TRBJ1-5, with D possibly being TRBD1 (6 bases). V gave up 5 bases and J gave up 4 bases, with 15 bases separating them. This CDR3 region has 15 residues. Germline V gene sequence: CDR1 MNHEY, CDR2 SVGEGT. The DNA of the CDR3 is TGTGCCAGCAGTGAGACAGGACCGATTAATCAGCCCCAGCATTTT. Translating it yields CASSETGPINQPQHF.

This chain connects TRBV10-2 to TRBJ2-4; D uncertain. The V end lost 4 bases, the J end lost 8 bases, and 12 bases lay between the germline ends. Germline CDR1 WSHSY, CDR2 SAAADI. The CDR3 is 13 residues long. The CDR3 region has the DNA TGCGCCAGCAGTGCGCAAGGGCTCGACATTCAGTACTTC. Amino acid sequence: CASSAQGLDIQYF.

V and J are TRBV7-8 and TRBJ2-3; D is unclear. Per germline, CDR1 SGHVS and CDR2 FQNEAQ. The germline V and J ends were trimmed by 1 base and 2 bases, with 19 bases remaining between them. CDR3 size: 18 residues. CDR3 sequence reads: CASSLGWSGTRFTDTQYF. The CDR3, as DNA: TGTGCCAGCAGCTTAGGGTGGTCCGGAACAAGATTCACAGATACGCAGTATTTT.

The chain carries TRBV28 and TRBJ1-3; D perhaps matches TRBD1 (6 bases). The CDR3 extends over 15 amino acids. The V end lost 3 bases, the J end lost 0 bases, and 9 bases lay between the germline ends. The germline V gene encodes CDR1 MDHEN and CDR2 SYDVKM. CDR3 protein: CASSFETGSGNTIYF. CDR3 bases: TGTGCCAGCAGTTTCGAGACAGGCTCTGGAAACACCATATATTTT.

The gene calls are TRBV6-5 and TRBJ1-3; TRBD1 is a possible D gene (5 bases). In germline, CDR1 is MNHEY, CDR2 SVGAGI. This CDR3 spans 15 amino acids. Trimming stripped 3 bases from V and 4 bases from J, with 13 bases between. This CDR3 is CASSYTQDPGNTIYF. The DNA of the CDR3 is TGTGCCAGCAGTTATACACAGGACCCAGGAAACACCATATATTTT.

The CDR3 sequence: CASSPAPFRDRGRETQYF. The CDR3 region has the DNA TGTGCCAGCAGCCCTGCTCCCTTCCGGGACAGGGGACGGGAGACCCAGTACTTC. The rearrangement links TRBV3-1 (or the pseudogene TRBV3-2) to TRBJ2-5; TRBD1 agrees at 10 bases. Germline V gene data show CDR1 as LGHDT and CDR2 as YNNKEL (reference sequence). The CDR3 spans 18 residues. The J segment lost 5 bases and the V segment lost 4 bases, leaving 16 bases of the junction unmatched.